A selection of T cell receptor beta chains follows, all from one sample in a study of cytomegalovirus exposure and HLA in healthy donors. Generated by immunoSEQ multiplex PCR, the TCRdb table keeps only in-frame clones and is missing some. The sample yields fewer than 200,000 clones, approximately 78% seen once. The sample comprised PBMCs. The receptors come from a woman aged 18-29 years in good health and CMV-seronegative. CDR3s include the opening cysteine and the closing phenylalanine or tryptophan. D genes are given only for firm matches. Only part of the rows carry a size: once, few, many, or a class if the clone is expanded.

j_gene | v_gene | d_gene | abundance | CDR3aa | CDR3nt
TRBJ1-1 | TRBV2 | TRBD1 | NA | CATTGSTEAFF | TGTGCCACGACAGGGTCCACTGAAGCTTTCTTT
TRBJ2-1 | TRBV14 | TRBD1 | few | CASSQLQGQGWPIEQFF | TGTGCCAGCAGCCAGCTACAAGGACAGGGATGGCCGATCGAGCAGTTCTTC
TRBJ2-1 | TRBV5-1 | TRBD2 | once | CASSSGTSGGANEQFF | TGCGCCAGCAGCTCCGGGACTAGCGGGGGGGCCAATGAGCAGTTCTTC
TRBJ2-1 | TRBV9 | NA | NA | CASSVEGNSYNEQFF | TGTGCCAGCAGCGTAGAGGGGAACTCCTACAATGAGCAGTTCTTC
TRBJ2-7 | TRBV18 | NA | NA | CASSPLGGEQYF | TGTGCCAGCTCACCACTTGGCGGCGAGCAGTACTTC
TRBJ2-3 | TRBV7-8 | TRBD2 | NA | CASSPFTGTSAGTQYF | TGTGCCAGCAGTCCTTTTACCGGGACTAGTGCAGGTACGCAGTATTTT
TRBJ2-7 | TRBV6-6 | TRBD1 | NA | CATRGTGDPTEQYF | TGTGCCACTCGTGGGACAGGGGATCCTACCGAGCAGTACTTC
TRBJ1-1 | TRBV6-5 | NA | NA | CASSAGGLGTEAFF | TGTGCCAGCAGTGCCGGGGGTTTGGGGACTGAAGCTTTCTTT
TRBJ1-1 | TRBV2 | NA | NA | CASSDRGGSEAFF | TGTGCCAGCAGTGACAGGGGTGGATCTGAAGCTTTCTTT
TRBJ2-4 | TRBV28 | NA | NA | CASSRLDDTKNIQYF | TGTGCCAGCAGCCGTCTCGACGACACCAAAAACATTCAGTACTTC
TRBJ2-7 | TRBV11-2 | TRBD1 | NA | CASSLGLWQGAYEQYF | TGTGCCAGCAGCTTAGGACTTTGGCAGGGGGCTTACGAGCAGTACTTC
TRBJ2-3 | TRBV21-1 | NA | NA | CASSKRTAPTSTDTQYF | TGTGCCAGCAGCAAAAGGACAGCACCTACTAGCACAGATACGCAGTATTTT
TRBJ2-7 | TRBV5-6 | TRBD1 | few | CASSLRNRGAVDEQYF | TGTGCCAGCAGCTTGCGAAACAGGGGAGCGGTCGACGAGCAGTACTTC
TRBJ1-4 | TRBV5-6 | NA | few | CASSLGGGSTNEKLFF | TGTGCCAGCAGCCTAGGCGGGGGTTCTACTAATGAAAAACTGTTTTTT
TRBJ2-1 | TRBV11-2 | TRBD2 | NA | CASRGRGLAESSYNEQFF | TGTGCCAGCAGGGGCCGAGGACTAGCGGAAAGCTCCTACAATGAGCAGTTCTTC
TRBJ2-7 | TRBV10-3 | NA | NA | CAISESTNPGVHSYEQYF | TGTGCCATCAGTGAGTCGACTAACCCGGGGGTGCACTCCTACGAGCAGTACTTC
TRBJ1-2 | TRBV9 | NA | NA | CASSVGVESNYGYTF | TGTGCCAGCAGCGTAGGCGTAGAATCAAACTATGGCTACACCTTC
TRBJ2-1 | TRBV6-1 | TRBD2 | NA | CASSVEGGPSYNEQFF | TGTGCCAGCAGTGTCGAGGGAGGGCCGTCCTACAATGAGCAGTTCTTC
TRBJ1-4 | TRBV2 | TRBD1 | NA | CASRSGTGNEKLFF | TGTGCCAGCCGGTCCGGGACAGGGAATGAAAAACTGTTTTTT
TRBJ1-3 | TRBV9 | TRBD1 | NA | CASSVVAGGTGNTIYF | TGTGCCAGCAGCGTAGTGGCAGGGGGGACTGGAAACACCATATATTTT
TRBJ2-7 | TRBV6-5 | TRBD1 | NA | CASSYSGQGFYEQYF | TGTGCCAGCAGTTACTCGGGACAGGGGTTCTACGAGCAGTACTTC
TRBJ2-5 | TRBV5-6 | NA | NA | CASSLANRGHLQETQYF | TGTGCCAGCAGCTTGGCCAACCGGGGACACTTACAAGAGACCCAGTACTTC
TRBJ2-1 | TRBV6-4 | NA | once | CASSANGGLEQFF | TGTGCCAGCAGTGCAAACGGGGGTTTAGAGCAGTTCTTC
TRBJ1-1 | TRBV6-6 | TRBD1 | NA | CASSYSNRGDTEAFF | TGTGCCAGCAGTTACTCAAACAGGGGAGATACTGAAGCTTTCTTT
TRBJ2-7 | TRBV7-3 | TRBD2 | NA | CASSLTGGGSYEQYF | TGTGCCAGCAGCTTAACAGGCGGGGGATCCTACGAGCAGTACTTC
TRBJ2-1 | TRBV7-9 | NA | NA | CASSLGRGRLYNEQFF | TGTGCCAGCAGCCTCGGTCGAGGTCGGCTATACAATGAGCAGTTCTTC
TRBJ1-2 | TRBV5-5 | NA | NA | CASSLGGGENYGYTF | TGTGCCAGCAGCCTGGGTGGGGGGGAGAACTATGGCTACACCTTC
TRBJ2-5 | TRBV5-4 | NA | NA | CASSNARTSQETQYF | TGTGCCAGCAGCAACGCCCGGACTTCCCAAGAGACCCAGTACTTC
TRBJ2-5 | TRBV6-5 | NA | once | CASRRAQGGETQYF | TGTGCCAGCAGGCGGGCACAGGGAGGGGAGACCCAGTACTTC
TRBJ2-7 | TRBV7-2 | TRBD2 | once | CASRIELAGKYEQYF | TGTGCCAGCAGAATAGAACTAGCGGGAAAGTACGAGCAGTACTTC
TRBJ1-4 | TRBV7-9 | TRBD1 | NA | CASSYRKTGETATNEKLFF | TGTGCCAGCAGCTACCGGAAGACAGGGGAGACAGCAACTAATGAAAAACTGTTTTTT
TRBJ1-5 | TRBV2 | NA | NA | CASPRRPATQPQHF | TGTGCCAGCCCCCGGAGGCCCGCCACTCAGCCCCAGCATTTT
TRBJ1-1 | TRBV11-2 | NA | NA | CASSYAGGAPREAFF | TGTGCCAGCAGCTACGCCGGGGGAGCCCCACGTGAAGCTTTCTTT
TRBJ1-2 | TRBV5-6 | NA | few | CASSLAGFYGYTF | TGTGCCAGCAGCTTGGCAGGGTTCTATGGCTACACCTTC
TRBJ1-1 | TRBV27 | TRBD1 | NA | CASSLGQPSHEAFF | TGTGCCAGCAGTTTGGGACAGCCCTCCCATGAAGCTTTCTTT
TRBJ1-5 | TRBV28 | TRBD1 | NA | CASRYRGRGQPQHF | TGTGCCAGCAGATACAGGGGCCGGGGTCAGCCCCAGCATTTT
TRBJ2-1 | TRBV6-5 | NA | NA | CASRTDRSSYNEQFF | TGTGCCAGCAGAACGGACAGAAGCTCCTACAATGAGCAGTTCTTC
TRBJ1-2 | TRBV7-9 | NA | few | CASSPGQRHGYTF | TGTGCCAGCAGTCCCGGACAGAGGCATGGCTACACCTTC
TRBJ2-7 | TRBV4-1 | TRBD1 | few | CASSLGTDPSYEQYF | TGCGCCAGCAGCCTTGGGACAGACCCGAGCTACGAGCAGTACTTC
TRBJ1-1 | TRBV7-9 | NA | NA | CASRDSRMNTEAFF | TGTGCCAGCAGAGACAGTCGGATGAACACTGAAGCTTTCTTT
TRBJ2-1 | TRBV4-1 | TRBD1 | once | CASSQGIRDRGHNEQFF | TGCGCCAGCAGCCAGGGTATTCGGGACAGGGGACACAATGAGCAGTTCTTC